These 11 T cell receptor beta chains were sequenced from one sample in a study of glioma-infiltrating T cells. Amplification of TCR alpha and beta CDR3 regions from RNA used iRepertoire nested multiplex PCR. TCRdb ran MiXCR on the multiplex PCR reads and lists one entry per CDR3 protein. The sample lists 150,000 to 200,000 distinct CDR3 sequences; approximately 30% were seen once. The sample was glioma tissue, nonneoplastic brain tissue, or PBMCs (not recorded which). Receptor source: a human donor with low-grade glioma or glioblastoma, undergoing nonglioma brain surgery, or in good health (not recorded which).

This clonotype was observed many times. The gene calls are TRBV27 and TRBJ2-3, with 13 bases that match TRBD2. This CDR3 is 18 amino acids long. Looked up from germline, CDR1 is MNHEY and CDR2 is SMNVEV (reference sequence). V shed 5 bases and J 2 bases; nucleotides not matched to a gene: 10. The CDR3 region is CASSHLGTSGVATDTQYF. DNA for the CDR3: TGTGCCAGCAGTCACCTCGGGACTAGCGGGGTTGCCACAGATACGCAGTATTTT.

In its sample, this clonotype was seen many times. The chain uses TRBV20-1 and TRBJ2-4; 8 bases agree with TRBD2. Germline CDR1 reads DFQATT; CDR2 reads SNEGSKA (reference sequence). CDR3 length: 15 amino acids. With 3 bases clipped from V and 1 base from J, the junction kept 5 bases outside the gene matches. The CDR3 DNA follows: TGCAGTGCTAGGCCGGGAGGGGAGGCCAAAAACATTCAGTACTTC. Its protein is CSARPGGEAKNIQYF.

The chain recombines TRBV27 with TRBJ2-3; D remains ambiguous. Looked up from germline, CDR1 is MNHEY and CDR2 is SMNVEV (reference sequence). This CDR3 spans 12 amino acids. The CDR3 here is CARSFPLDTQYF. In DNA form, the CDR3 reads TGTGCAAGAAGTTTTCCTTTAGATACGCAGTATTTT.

In this sample, this clonotype turned up many times. This rearrangement joins TRBV18 to TRBJ2-1; D gene uncertain. Trimming took off 6 bases at V and 2 bases at J, with 14 bases between the two ends. The CDR3 sequence is 15 residues long. Germline V CDR1 and CDR2: KGHSH, LQKENI. Here the CDR3 reads CASSQSPSPYNEQFF. Here the CDR3 DNA reads TGTGCCAGCTCGCAAAGTCCAAGCCCCTACAATGAGCAGTTCTTC.

Comments on this clonotype: One end of the junction fails to match germline, which may point to a read error. The rearrangement joins TRBV6-2 or TRBV6-3 to TRBJ1-3; D is uncertain. The CDR3 covers 12 residues. Germline CDR1 and CDR2: MNHEY and SVGEGT. The CDR3 region is CASTNSGSTIYF. The CDR3 bases are TGTGCTAGCACTAACTCTGGAAGCACCATATATTTT.

About this clonotype itself: A much larger clone sits a single nucleotide away, making a read error possible. The chain carries TRBV7-2 and TRBJ1-5; D unclear. CDR3 size: 16 residues. CDR1 is SGHTA, CDR2 FQGNSA, per germline. Here the CDR3 reads CASSQEGMDSNQPQHF. The CDR3 DNA reads TGCGCCAGCAGCCAAGAAGGGATGGATAGCAATCAGCCCCAGCATTTT.

Concerning this clonotype: At one end, the junction sequence differs from germline, possibly due to a read error. The chain joins TRBV27 to TRBJ2-7; the match to TRBD1 covers 8 bases. This CDR3 is 18 amino acids long. CDR1 MNHEY and CDR2 SMNVEV come from the germline V gene (reference sequence). The CDR3 here is CAISLRPSARGRQYEQYF. The CDR3 region has the DNA TGTGCCATCAGTCTCCGACCATCAGCCAGGGGGCGGCAGTACGAGCAGTATTTC.

The V call is TRBV4-1, the J call TRBJ2-7; TRBD2 agrees at 7 bases. The ends lost 0 bases at V and 9 bases at J; junction bases unmatched: 11. CDR1 and CDR2 (germline): MGHRA, YSYEKL. The CDR3 extends over 15 amino acids. The CDR3, as DNA: TGCGCCAGCAGCCAAGATAAGCGGGGACCCCCGAGGCAGTACTTC. Translation gives CASSQDKRGPPRQYF.

The chain links TRBV4-1 to TRBJ2-1; 11 nucleotides line up with TRBD2. The germline V gene has CDR1 MGHRA and CDR2 YSYEKL. After removal of 2 bases from V and 0 bases from J, the junction contained 15 bases not matched to a gene. The CDR3 has 21 residues. As DNA, the CDR3 is TGCGCCAGCAGCCAAAAACATAAGACTAGCGGGACGGAAATCTCCTACAATGAGCAGTTCTTC. Protein product: CASSQKHKTSGTEISYNEQFF.

This clonotype was found many times. The chain is built from TRBV6-5 and TRBJ1-3; D is unclear. Germline lookup yields CDR1 MNHEY and CDR2 SVGAGI. CDR3 length: 15 residues. V was pared by 0 bases and J by 8 bases, with 14 bases between. CDR3 in amino acids: CASSYSYRERDTIYF. DNA for the CDR3: TGTGCCAGCAGTTACTCGTACCGGGAACGGGACACCATATATTTT.

Ten or more counts support this clonotype. The V call is TRBV6-1, the J call TRBJ1-1; 7 bases align to TRBD1. The CDR3 runs to 13 residues. CDR1 MNHNS and CDR2 SASEGT come from the germline V gene. V shed 8 bases and J 1 base; nucleotides not matched to a gene: 4. CDR3 protein: CASGRGPNTEAFF. DNA for the CDR3: TGTGCCAGCGGTAGGGGGCCGAACACTGAAGCTTTCTTT.